This TCR beta chain was identified in a study of technical replicates of blood from a few donors. This CDR3 region has 12 residues. Germline V gene sequence: CDR1 SEHNR, CDR2 FQNEAQ (reference sequence). V lost 5 bases and J 3 bases, leaving 8 bases between the germline ends. Measured with immunoSEQ multiplex PCR; TCRdb has only the in-frame clones, and not every one. The sample has under 20,000 clones; 80% to 90% are singletons. The TCR comes from a human donor in good health. Sequences were obtained from PBMCs. The chain couples TRBV7-9 to TRBJ2-7; D unresolved. CDR3 protein: CASSPLVYEQYF. The CDR3 DNA sequence: TGTGCCAGCAGCCCGCTAGTCTACGAGCAGTACTTC. Based on the CDR3 plus reference TRBV7-9 and TRBJ2-7, the full variable domain is DTGVSQNPRHKITKRGQNVTFRCDPISEHNRLYWYRQTLGQGPEFLTYFQNEAQLEKSRLLSDRFSAERPKGSFSTLEIQRTEQGDSAMYLCASSPLVYEQYFGPGTRLTVT.